These 13 T cell receptor beta chains came from one sample sequenced in a study of cytomegalovirus exposure and HLA in healthy donors. The study ran its PCR with 60 Vbeta and 13 Jbeta primers. TCRdb's copy holds only in-frame clones and misses some; the assay was immunoSEQ multiplex PCR. The table includes 95,000 to 150,000 clones, roughly 74% detected once. The source material was PBMCs. The origin of the receptors is a woman aged 45-60 years in good health and CMV-seropositive.

The chain carries TRBV5-4 and TRBJ1-2; 9 bases are a match to TRBD1. The CDR3 loop spans 15 amino acids. Trimming at V came to 0 bases and at J to 5 bases, leaving 5 bases not matched to a gene. Looked up from germline, CDR1 is SGHNT and CDR2 is YYREEE (reference sequence). The CDR3 DNA reads TGTGCCAGCAGCTTGGGTTCACAGGGGGCGTATGGCTACACCTTC. Residues: CASSLGSQGAYGYTF.

This chain uses TRBV5-1 with TRBJ2-3; D possibly corresponds to TRBD1 (8 bases). Germline lookup yields CDR1 SGHRS and CDR2 YFSETQ. The CDR3 is 15 amino acids. The ends were cut back, 0 bases at V and 5 bases at J, with 13 bases in the middle. CDR3 region: CASSLGTGREDTQYF. The CDR3 coding sequence is TGCGCCAGCAGCTTGGGGACAGGGAGGGAAGATACGCAGTATTTT.

The V call is TRBV7-2, the J call TRBJ2-3; no reliable D call. Trimming stripped 3 bases from V and 6 bases from J, with 7 bases between. Germline values: CDR1 SGHTA, CDR2 FQGNSA. This CDR3 comprises 12 residues. The CDR3 protein is CASSLRWDTQYF. CDR3 bases: TGTGCCAGCAGCTTGAGGTGGGATACGCAGTATTTT. The whole variable domain, remainder taken from reference TRBV7-2 and TRBJ2-3, is GAGVSQSPSNKVTEKGKDVELRCDPISGHTALYWYRQSLGQGLEFLIYFQGNSAPDKSGLPSDRFSAERTGGSVSTLTIQRTQQEDSAVYLCASSLRWDTQYFGPGTRLTVL.

In this sample, this clone turned up once. The chain links TRBV27 to TRBJ2-3, with unresolved D. The length of the CDR3 is 17 residues. Germline lookup yields CDR1 MNHEY and CDR2 SMNVEV (reference sequence). V dropped 1 base and J dropped 0 bases, with 14 bases sitting between them. The CDR3 DNA follows: TGTGCCAGCAGTTTATTTCCCCCAGACTCTAGCACAGATACGCAGTATTTT. It yields the protein CASSLFPPDSSTDTQYF.

This chain uses TRBV2 with TRBJ2-2; 8 bases are a match to TRBD2. The CDR3 runs to 15 residues. The germline V gene encodes CDR1 SNHLY and CDR2 FYNNEI. The V gene end was trimmed by 6 bases and the J gene end by 6 bases; junction bases not matched to a gene: 9. The CDR3 bases are TGTGCCAGCAGCGGCCGGGGGGGTCGGGCCGGGGAGCTGTTTTTT. The encoded protein is CASSGRGGRAGELFF. The variable domain in full, with the rest retrieved from reference TRBV2 and TRBJ2-2, is EPEVTQTPSHQVTQMGQEVILRCVPISNHLYFYWYRQILGQKVEFLVSFYNNEISEKSEIFDDQFSVERPDGSNFTLKIRSTKLEDSAMYFCASSGRGGRAGELFFGEGSRLTVL.

The chain recombines TRBV29-1 with TRBJ2-3, with TRBD2 identical over 7 bases. Per germline, CDR1 SQVTM and CDR2 ANQGSEA. This CDR3 is built from 13 residues. V dropped 4 bases and J dropped 3; count of bases not matched to a gene: 4. CDR3 loop: CSVASGGTDTQYF. DNA for the CDR3: TGCAGCGTTGCTTCCGGGGGGACAGATACGCAGTATTTT.

The V gene is TRBV6-1, the J gene TRBJ2-1; 7 bases fit TRBD2. Germline V gives CDR1 MNHNS, CDR2 SASEGT. This CDR3 is 15 amino acids long. V lost 6 bases, J lost 5 bases, and 10 bases stayed unmatched. For the CDR3, the DNA is TGTGCCAGCAGCCCGGGACTAACCGTGAACAATGAGCAGTTCTTC. Translating it yields CASSPGLTVNNEQFF.

The genes are TRBV2 and TRBJ1-5; 8 bases line up with TRBD1. The V gene's germline CDR1 is SNHLY and CDR2 FYNNEI. After removal of 6 bases from V and 6 bases from J, the junction contained 4 bases not matched to a gene. The CDR3 covers 13 residues. CDR3 protein: CASSGQGGQPQHF. As DNA, the CDR3 is TGTGCCAGCAGCGGACAGGGTGGTCAGCCCCAGCATTTT.

CDR3 bases: TGTGCCAGCACCCCCCTAGGGGTTACCGGGGAGCTGTTTTTT. This translates into CASTPLGVTGELFF. V is TRBV14 and J is TRBJ2-2; maybe TRBD1 (5 bases). From germline, CDR1 is SGHDN and CDR2 FVKESK. This CDR3 contains 14 residues. The germline V and J ends were trimmed by 7 bases and 5 bases, with 14 bases remaining between them.

This chain uses TRBV9 with TRBJ1-3, with TRBD1 as a possible D gene (5 bases). CDR3 length: 15 amino acids. Trimming shortened V by 4 bases and J by 0 bases, and 11 bases separated the two germline ends. Germline V lookup: CDR1 SGDLS, CDR2 YYNGEE. CDR3 sequence: CASSPTASSGNTIYF. CDR3 DNA sequence: TGTGCCAGCAGCCCGACAGCGAGCTCTGGAAACACCATATATTTT.

This clone is a singleton in its sample. The genes are TRBV7-8 and TRBJ2-7; the match to TRBD2 covers 12 bases. This CDR3 contains 16 residues. With V trimmed by 5 bases and J by 5 bases, 10 bases remained unmatched. The germline CDR1 and CDR2 sequences are SGHVS and FQNEAQ. CDR3 DNA: TGTGCCAGCAGCATAGGGCTAGCGGGGGGGTTACACGAGCAGTACTTC. Translation: CASSIGLAGGLHEQYF.

This clone was seen more than once but under ten times. The chain combines TRBV5-8 with TRBJ1-4; D is undetermined. The CDR3 has 13 amino acids. With 4 bases removed from V and 10 bases from J, the gap between germline ends came to 14 bases. Germline V lookup: CDR1 SGHTS, CDR2 YDEGEE. CDR3: CASSPRLAGKLFF. CDR3 bases: TGTGCCAGCAGCCCCCGCCTTGCGGGAAAACTGTTTTTT.

This clone occurred once. The rearrangement uses TRBV18 and TRBJ2-7; 9 bases align to TRBD1. Germline V CDR1 and CDR2: KGHSH, LQKENI. V dropped 8 bases and J dropped 5; count of bases not matched to a gene: 4. CDR3 length: 12 amino acids. The CDR3 loop is CASAGTGNEQYF. Written as DNA, the CDR3 is TGTGCCAGCGCCGGGACAGGGAACGAGCAGTACTTC.